This T cell receptor (beta chain) was sequenced in a study of T cell responses to AZD1222 COVID-19 vaccine. Findings and limits, study-wide: Along spike, vaccine-associated CD4 TCRs were found throughout, with dominance at 160-218 and 743-854. The number of AZD1222 recipients seropositive at baseline was only five or six.

The CDR3 extends over 14 amino acids. Germline V CDR1 and CDR2: SGHDT, YYEEEE. The germline V and J ends were trimmed by 0 bases and 5 bases, with 6 bases remaining between them. This clone was seen more than once but under ten times. Its antigen is unidentified. Method: immunoSEQ multiplex PCR; TCRdb's copy keeps in-frame clones and lacks some. The sample lists about 83,000 clones; around 87% were seen once. The sequences come from peripheral blood, collected on day 0 of MenACWY control vaccination. This clonotype was sampled from an adult in good health. The J gene is TRBJ1-6, the V gene TRBV5-6; D is undetermined. The CDR3 region has the DNA TGTGCCAGCAGCTTGGTCGGAAATAATTCACCCCTCCACTTT. Translation gives CASSLVGNNSPLHF.